This entry lists 15 T cell receptor beta chains sequenced from one sample in a study of T cells in Graves' hyperthyroidism and ophthalmopathy. Regions amplified from RNA transcripts were the TCR beta CDR3 regions. Carried out on the TCR CDR3, a first-round RT-PCR used the HTBI primer set. TCRdb ran MiXCR on the multiplex PCR reads and lists one entry per CDR3 protein. This table has 530,000 or so distinct CDR3 sequences, roughly 24% appearing once. The material sequenced was blood. The receptors derive from a woman aged 30 to 39 with Graves' ophthalmopathy.

This chain connects TRBV28 to TRBJ1-2; TRBD1 might be the D (5 bases). This CDR3 has 14 amino acids. V lost 6 bases, J lost 5 bases, and 16 bases lay in between. From germline, CDR1 is MDHEN and CDR2 SYDVKM. DNA for the CDR3: TGTGCCAGCAGGGAGCAGGGAACCGCTTATGGCTACACCTTC. It is translated as CASREQGTAYGYTF.

For this clonotype: A read error is possible here, since a much larger clone lies one base away. The V and J genes are TRBV6-1 and TRBJ1-2; 8 positions match TRBD1. The germline gives CDR1 MNHNS, CDR2 SASEGT. V lost 1 base to trimming and J lost 10 bases; unmatched junction nucleotides: 17. The CDR3 loop spans 17 amino acids. This chain's CDR3 is CASSEGPEAGGVGDYTF. CDR3 bases: TGTGCCAGCAGTGAAGGGCCGGAGGCAGGGGGCGTAGGGGACTACACCTTC.

This clonotype has ten or more counts. This rearrangement joins TRBV6-5 to TRBJ2-5; D is perhaps TRBD2 (7 bases). The germline gives CDR1 MNHEY, CDR2 SVGAGI. The V and J ends lost 7 bases and 5 bases respectively, with 14 bases between them. This CDR3 is built from 13 residues. The CDR3 nucleotides read TGTGCCAGCAAGAAGGGGGGAGGGGAGACCCAGTACTTC. Translating gives CASKKGGGETQYF.

V and J are TRBV4-2 and TRBJ1-2; D is perhaps TRBD1 (5 bases). V was clipped by 0 bases and J by 4 bases, with 12 bases between them. Looked up from germline, CDR1 is LGHNA and CDR2 is YNFKEQ. The CDR3 covers 15 residues. CDR3 sequence (DNA): TGTGCCAGCAGCCAAGAATCGGGGCGGGCCTATGGCTACACCTTC. This gives the protein CASSQESGRAYGYTF.

This chain joins TRBV7-2 and TRBJ2-7; possibly TRBD2 for D (5 bases). The CDR3 totals 15 residues. In germline, CDR1 is SGHTA, CDR2 FQGNSA. Trimming pared 5 bases from V and 2 bases from J, leaving 16 bases between. This CDR3 is CASSPRLYEAYEQYF. In nucleotides, the CDR3 is TGTGCCAGCAGCCCAAGACTATATGAGGCCTACGAGCAGTACTTC.

This chain connects TRBV6-2 or TRBV6-3 to TRBJ1-1, with D unresolved. The V end was cut by 1 base, the J end by 3 bases, with 12 bases between. Germline CDR1 is MNHEY and CDR2 is SVGEGT. The CDR3 length is 15 residues. CDR3: CASSYYQAWHTEAFF. The CDR3, as DNA: TGTGCCAGCAGTTACTATCAGGCTTGGCACACTGAAGCTTTCTTT.

V is TRBV5-1 and J is TRBJ2-7, with no clear D. CDR1 SGHRS and CDR2 YFSETQ come from the germline V gene. V was pared by 1 base and J by 6 bases, with 20 bases between. The CDR3 loop spans 16 amino acids. Here the CDR3 DNA reads TGCGCCAGCAGCTTGAAAGGCACCAGCTCTACGGGCGAGCAGTACTTC. This translates into CASSLKGTSSTGEQYF.

This chain links TRBV29-1 with TRBJ1-2, with D tentatively TRBD1 (5 bases). V shed 3 bases and J shed 4 bases, with 15 bases lying between them. Germline V gene data show CDR1 as SQVTM and CDR2 as ANQGSEA. The CDR3 loop spans 14 amino acids. The DNA of the CDR3 is TGCAGCGTTGAGGGCAGGGAGAGTGGCTATGGCTACACCTTC. It yields the protein CSVEGRESGYGYTF. Together with reference TRBV29-1 and TRBJ1-2, the CDR3 gives the full variable domain: SAVISQKPSRDICQRGTSLTIQCQVDSQVTMMFWYRQQPGQSLTLIATANQGSEATYESGFVIDKFPISRPNLTFSTLTVSNMSPEDSSIYLCSVEGRESGYGYTFGSGTRLTVV.

The chain has TRBV27 and TRBJ1-2, with TRBD1 matching 8 bases. This CDR3 is built from 14 residues. The J segment lost 7 bases and the V segment lost 5 bases, leaving 9 bases of the junction unmatched. Germline V gene data show CDR1 as MNHEY and CDR2 as SMNVEV (reference sequence). CDR3 nucleotide sequence: TGTGCCAGCAGTCCCTTCGACAGGGGTGGTGGCTACACCTTC. Amino acid sequence: CASSPFDRGGGYTF.

This clonotype has only a few counts. The chain employs TRBV30 and TRBJ2-5; D might be TRBD1 (5 bases). Germline V gene lookup returns CDR1 GTSNPN and CDR2 SVGIG (reference sequence). This CDR3 is built from 14 residues. Trimming took off 0 bases at V and 4 bases at J, with 12 bases between the two ends. CDR3 nucleotide sequence: TGTGCCTGGAGTGTACTAAGGGGTTCAGAGACCCAGTACTTC. Protein sequence: CAWSVLRGSETQYF.

This clonotype was picked up many times. This chain joins TRBV28 and TRBJ2-7; D may match TRBD1 or TRBD2 (5 bases each). This CDR3 region has 17 residues. Trimming took off 3 bases at V and 0 bases at J, with 18 bases between the two ends. Looked up from germline, CDR1 is MDHEN and CDR2 is SYDVKM. The DNA of the CDR3 is TGTGCCAGCAGTTTTCCGCGGTATTGGGGGTCCTCCTACGAGCAGTACTTC. This gives the protein CASSFPRYWGSSYEQYF.

This clonotype was observed many times. The chain couples TRBV24-1 to TRBJ1-5, with 10 bases aligning to TRBD1. Germline trimming cut 3 bases from V and 0 bases from J; bases unmatched to any gene: 7. This CDR3 comprises 18 residues. Per the germline V gene, CDR1 is KGHDR and CDR2 is SFDVKD. The CDR3 sequence is CATSDPGTGANSNQPQHF. DNA of the CDR3: TGTGCCACCAGTGATCCCGGGACAGGGGCTAATAGCAATCAGCCCCAGCATTTT.

This clonotype was counted many times. The chain employs TRBV27 and TRBJ2-7; the match to TRBD1 covers 7 bases. Germline V gene lookup returns CDR1 MNHEY and CDR2 SMNVEV (reference sequence). V trimming: 5 bases; J trimming: 4 bases; junction bases outside the gene matches: 8. CDR3 length: 14 amino acids. The chain's CDR3 is CASSPLDRAYEQYF. The DNA for the CDR3 is TGTGCCAGCAGTCCTCTAGACAGGGCATACGAGCAGTACTTC.

This clonotype has a count of ten or more. The chain joins TRBV6-2 or TRBV6-3 to TRBJ1-6, with 9 bases identical to TRBD1. Germline V gene data show CDR1 as MNHEY and CDR2 as SVGEGT. The CDR3 is 14 residues long. V lost 5 bases, J lost 6 bases, and 2 bases stayed unmatched. The CDR3 sequence is CASSLQGANSPLHF. For the CDR3, the DNA is TGTGCCAGCAGTCTACAGGGGGCTAATTCACCCCTCCACTTT.

The sample holds many counts of this clonotype. This chain links TRBV7-3 with TRBJ1-1; tentatively, D is TRBD1 (6 bases). The CDR3 is 14 amino acids. Trimming left V 5 bases short and J 3 bases short, with 13 bases between. Germline CDR1 reads SGHTA; CDR2 reads FQGTGA. CDR3 DNA sequence: TGTGCCAGCAGCCCTACTACAGGGTACACTGAAGCTTTCTTT. Its protein is CASSPTTGYTEAFF.